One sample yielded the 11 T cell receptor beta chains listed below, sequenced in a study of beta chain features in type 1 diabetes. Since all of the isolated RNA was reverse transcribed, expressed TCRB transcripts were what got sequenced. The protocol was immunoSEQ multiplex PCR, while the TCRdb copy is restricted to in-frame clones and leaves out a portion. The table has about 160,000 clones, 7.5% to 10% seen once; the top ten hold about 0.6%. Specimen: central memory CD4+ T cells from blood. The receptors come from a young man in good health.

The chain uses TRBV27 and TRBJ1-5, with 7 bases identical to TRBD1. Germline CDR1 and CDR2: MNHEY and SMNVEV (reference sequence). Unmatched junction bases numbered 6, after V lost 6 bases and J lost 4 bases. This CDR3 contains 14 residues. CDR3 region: CASSLGQFNQPQHF. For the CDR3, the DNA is TGTGCCAGCAGCCTGGGACAGTTTAATCAGCCCCAGCATTTT.

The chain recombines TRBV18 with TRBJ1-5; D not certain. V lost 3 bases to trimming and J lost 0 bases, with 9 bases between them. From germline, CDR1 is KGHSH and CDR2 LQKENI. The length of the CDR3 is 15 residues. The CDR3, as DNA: TGTGCCAGCTCACCGATCGCGGGTAGCAATCAGCCCCAGCATTTT. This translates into CASSPIAGSNQPQHF.

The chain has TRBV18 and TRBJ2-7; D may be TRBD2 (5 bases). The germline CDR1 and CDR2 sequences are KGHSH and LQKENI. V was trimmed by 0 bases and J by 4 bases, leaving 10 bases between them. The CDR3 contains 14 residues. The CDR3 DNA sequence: TGTGCCAGCTCACCACCCTGGGAGCGGTACGAGCAGTACTTC. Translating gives CASSPPWERYEQYF.

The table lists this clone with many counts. CDR3 sequence (DNA): TGCGCCAGCAGCCCTGAGACAGGGGTGTACACCGGGGAGCTGTTTTTT. Its protein is CASSPETGVYTGELFF. The chain joins TRBV5-1 to TRBJ2-2; 8 nucleotides line up with TRBD1. V was pared by 4 bases and J by 3 bases, with 8 bases of the junction left unmatched. CDR1 SGHRS and CDR2 YFSETQ come from the germline V gene. The CDR3 contains 16 residues.

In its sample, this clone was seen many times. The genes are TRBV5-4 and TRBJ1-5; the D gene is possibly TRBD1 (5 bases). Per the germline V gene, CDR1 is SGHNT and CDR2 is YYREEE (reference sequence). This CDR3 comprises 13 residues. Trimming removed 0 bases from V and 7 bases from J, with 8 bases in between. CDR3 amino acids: CASSLEGQQPQHF. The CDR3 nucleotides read TGTGCCAGCAGCTTGGAGGGGCAACAGCCCCAGCATTTT.

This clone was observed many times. The DNA of the CDR3 is TGTGCCAGCAGCTCGGGACAGAGGCATGGCTACACCTTC. This codes for CASSSGQRHGYTF. The genes are TRBV7-9 and TRBJ1-2; 7 bases line up with TRBD1. CDR1 is SEHNR, CDR2 FQNEAQ, per germline (reference sequence). Trimming at V came to 4 bases and at J to 6 bases, leaving 5 bases not matched to a gene. The CDR3 consists of 13 residues.

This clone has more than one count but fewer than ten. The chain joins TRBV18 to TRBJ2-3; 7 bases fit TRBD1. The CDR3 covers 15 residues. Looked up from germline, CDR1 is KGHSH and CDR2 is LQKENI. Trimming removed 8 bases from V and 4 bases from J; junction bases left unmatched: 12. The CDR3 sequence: CASTISLDRADTQYF. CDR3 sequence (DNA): TGTGCCAGCACAATTTCCCTAGACAGGGCAGATACGCAGTATTTT.

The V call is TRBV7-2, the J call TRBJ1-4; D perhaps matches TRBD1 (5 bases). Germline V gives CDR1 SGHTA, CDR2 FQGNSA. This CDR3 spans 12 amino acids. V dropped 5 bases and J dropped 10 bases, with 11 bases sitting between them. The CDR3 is CASSGAPRKLFF. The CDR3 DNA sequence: TGTGCCAGCAGCGGGGCCCCTCGAAAACTGTTTTTT.

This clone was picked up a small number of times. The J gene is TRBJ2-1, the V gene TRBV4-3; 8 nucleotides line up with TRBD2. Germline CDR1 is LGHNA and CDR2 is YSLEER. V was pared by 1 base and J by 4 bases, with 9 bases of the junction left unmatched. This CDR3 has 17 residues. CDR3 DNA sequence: TGCGCCAGCAGCCAAGGCGTTATCGGGGGGGCATACAATGAGCAGTTCTTC. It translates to CASSQGVIGGAYNEQFF.

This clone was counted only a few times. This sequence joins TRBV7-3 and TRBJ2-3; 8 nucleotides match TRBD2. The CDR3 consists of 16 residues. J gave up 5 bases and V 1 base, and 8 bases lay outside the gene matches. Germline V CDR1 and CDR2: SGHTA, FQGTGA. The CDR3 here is CASSLIAGGAGDTQYF. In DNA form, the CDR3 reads TGTGCCAGCAGCTTAATCGCGGGAGGTGCTGGAGATACGCAGTATTTT.

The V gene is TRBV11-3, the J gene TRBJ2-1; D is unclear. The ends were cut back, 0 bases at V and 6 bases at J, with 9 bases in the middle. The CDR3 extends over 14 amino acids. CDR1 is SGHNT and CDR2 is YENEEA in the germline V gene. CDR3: CASSLERRSNEQFF. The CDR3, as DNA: TGTGCCAGCAGCTTAGAACGGCGGAGCAATGAGCAGTTCTTC.